The entry below gives a single T cell receptor beta chain sequence along with its context. The antigen is unknown. One junction end does not reproduce the germline sequence, and a read error may be involved. CDR3 length: 14 amino acids. CDR1 and CDR2 (germline): SNHLY, FYNNEI. This entry belongs to a study of post-analysis software for immune sequencing data. Overall study: The courses of disease that were included comprised relapsing-remitting, secondary progressive and progressive-relapsing multiple sclerosis. Overall study findings and caveats: Comparison with controls showed significantly lower normalized Chao1 diversity in multiple sclerosis patients. Five or six TRBV segments, including TRBV5-6, TRBV5-1 and TRBV20-1, were more frequent in patients than controls. Samples from a shared batch, those prepared together, strongly co-clustered by F measure.

Unique molecular identifiers were carried by the TCR beta cDNA libraries. A population of about 0.85 to 11 million T cells gave rise to about half a million cDNA molecules. TCRdb itself ran the PCR reads through MiXCR, one entry per CDR3 protein. The sample records about 200,000 distinct CDR3 sequences, 29% being singletons. Sequencing was performed on blood. The J gene is TRBJ1-1, the V gene TRBV2, with D possibly being TRBD1 (6 bases). The receptor was derived from a girl aged 2-17 years with multiple sclerosis. The DNA for the CDR3 is TGTGCCGGCAGCCTCACAGGGATGAACACTGAAGCTTTCTTT. It specifies CAGSLTGMNTEAFF.